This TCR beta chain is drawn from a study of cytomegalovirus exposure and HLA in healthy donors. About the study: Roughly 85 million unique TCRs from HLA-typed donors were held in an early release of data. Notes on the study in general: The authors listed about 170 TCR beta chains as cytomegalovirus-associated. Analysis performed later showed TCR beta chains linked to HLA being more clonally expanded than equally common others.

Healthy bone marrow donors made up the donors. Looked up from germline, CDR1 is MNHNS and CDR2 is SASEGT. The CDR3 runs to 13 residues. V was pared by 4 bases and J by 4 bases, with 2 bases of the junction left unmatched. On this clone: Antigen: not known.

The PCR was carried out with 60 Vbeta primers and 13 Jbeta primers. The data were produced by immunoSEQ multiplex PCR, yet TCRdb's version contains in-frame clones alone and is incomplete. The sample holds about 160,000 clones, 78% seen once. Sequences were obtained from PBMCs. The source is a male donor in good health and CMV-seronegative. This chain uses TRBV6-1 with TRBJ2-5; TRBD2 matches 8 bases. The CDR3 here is CASSAGGPETQYF. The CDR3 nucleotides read TGTGCCAGCAGTGCGGGGGGGCCAGAGACCCAGTACTTC.